The rows below give T cell receptor beta chains drawn from one sample of a study of T cell responses to AZD1222 COVID-19 vaccine. Data came from immunoSEQ multiplex PCR; TCRdb stores just in-frame clones and leaves some out. In the table there are approximately 120,000 clones, about 89% of which are singletons. Sequencing used peripheral blood, obtained on day 0 of AZD1222 vaccination. All receptors derive from an adult in good health. Each CDR3 is given with its conserved first and last residue. Fields, in order: D gene, V gene, J gene, clone size, CDR3 protein, CDR3 DNA. A D gene is named only where the DNA matches it firmly. The size entry is marked missing in some rows and otherwise reads once, few, many or a size class.

NA	TRBV6-5	TRBJ1-1	once	CASLSGTLNTEAFF	TGTGCCAGTCTATCAGGGACCTTGAACACTGAAGCTTTCTTT
NA	TRBV6-6	TRBJ2-3	NA	CASSYPPLGVDTQYF	TGTGCCAGCAGTTACCCCCCTTTGGGGGTTGATACGCAGTATTTT
NA	TRBV7-2	TRBJ1-1	NA	CASSLGRATEAFF	TGTGCCAGCAGCTTAGGGAGGGCTACTGAAGCTTTCTTT
NA	TRBV10-3	TRBJ1-1	NA	CAISDGGRPNTEAFF	TGTGCCATCAGTGATGGGGGCAGACCGAACACTGAAGCTTTCTTT
NA	TRBV19	TRBJ1-1	NA	CAIQSGDGRGNTEAFF	TGTGCCATCCAGTCGGGGGACGGTCGAGGGAACACTGAAGCTTTCTTT
NA	TRBV25-1	TRBJ1-5	once	CASSEFRQNQPQHF	TGTGCCAGCAGTGAATTCAGGCAGAATCAGCCCCAGCATTTT
TRBD1	TRBV2	TRBJ1-1	NA	CASSPREGANEAFF	TGTGCCAGCAGTCCCCGGGAGGGGGCTAATGAAGCTTTCTTT
NA	TRBV5-5	TRBJ1-2	few	CASSPRTLFYGYTF	TGTGCCAGCAGCCCCAGGACCCTTTTTTATGGCTACACCTTC
NA	TRBV12-3/TRBV12-4	TRBJ1-2	NA	CASSFRGDGYTF	TGTGCCAGCAGTTTTAGAGGAGATGGCTACACCTTC
NA	TRBV30	TRBJ2-6	NA	CACPLASGANVLTF	TGTGCCTGCCCCCTTGCCTCTGGGGCCAACGTCCTGACTTTC
NA	TRBV7-2	TRBJ2-5	NA	CASSLVQQETQYF	TGTGCCAGCAGCTTAGTTCAGCAAGAGACCCAGTACTTC
NA	TRBV5-6	TRBJ1-5	NA	CASSSDRLGPQHF	TGTGCCAGCAGCTCAGACCGGCTTGGGCCCCAGCATTTT
NA	TRBV20-1	TRBJ1-2	NA	CSARGDYGYTF	TGCAGTGCTAGAGGGGATTATGGCTACACCTTC
TRBD1	TRBV7-9	TRBJ1-3	NA	CASSLNSGTGTGNTIYF	TGTGCCAGCAGCTTAAACTCCGGGACAGGGACTGGAAACACCATATATTTT
TRBD1	TRBV30	TRBJ1-4	NA	CAWTRQGALFF	TGTGCCTGGACGCGACAGGGGGCACTGTTTTTT
TRBD1	TRBV18	TRBJ1-1	NA	CASSPRQGMDTEAFF	TGTGCCAGCTCACCGAGACAGGGGATGGACACTGAAGCTTTCTTT
NA	TRBV6-6	TRBJ1-5	NA	CASSYSSNQPQHF	TGTGCCAGCAGTTACAGTAGCAATCAGCCCCAGCATTTT
NA	TRBV4-1	TRBJ1-2	NA	CASSPNRLDGYTF	TGCGCCAGCAGCCCAAATCGGCTGGATGGCTACACCTTC
NA	TRBV10-3	TRBJ1-4	once	CAIGSGLEKLFF	TGTGCCATCGGAAGTGGTTTGGAAAAACTGTTTTTT
TRBD1	TRBV2	TRBJ1-3	NA	CASSVSQGAGNTIYF	TGTGCCAGCAGCGTCTCCCAGGGGGCTGGAAACACCATATATTTT
TRBD1	TRBV18	TRBJ1-1	NA	CASTPSTGESITEAFF	TGTGCCAGCACTCCCTCGACAGGGGAGAGCATCACTGAAGCTTTCTTT
NA	TRBV2	TRBJ1-5	NA	CASSPYRERQPQHF	TGTGCCAGCAGTCCTTACAGGGAAAGGCAGCCCCAGCATTTT
NA	TRBV5-1	TRBJ1-2	NA	CASSQDSGTYGYTF	TGCGCCAGCAGCCAGGACAGTGGGACCTATGGCTACACCTTC
NA	TRBV5-4	TRBJ1-2	NA	CASSLNQQNYGYTF	TGTGCCAGCAGCTTGAATCAGCAGAACTATGGCTACACCTTC
NA	TRBV6-1	TRBJ1-5	NA	CASSEAGWGNQPQHF	TGTGCCAGCAGTGAAGCCGGTTGGGGCAATCAGCCCCAGCATTTT
NA	TRBV3-1/TRBV3-2	TRBJ1-5	once	CASSHRGVNQPQHF	TGTGCCAGCAGCCATAGAGGGGTAAATCAGCCCCAGCATTTT
NA	TRBV7-2	TRBJ2-1	NA	CASSLNPGVGDNEQFF	TGTGCCAGCAGCTTAAACCCCGGGGTGGGAGATAATGAGCAGTTCTTC
TRBD2	TRBV2	TRBJ2-5	NA	CASSEMIAGGEETQYF	TGTGCCAGCAGTGAAATGATAGCGGGAGGCGAGGAGACCCAGTACTTC
NA	TRBV5-1	TRBJ2-7	NA	CASSLAELGFGYEQYF	TGCGCCAGCAGCTTGGCCGAGCTGGGCTTCGGCTACGAGCAGTACTTC
TRBD1	TRBV6-5	TRBJ1-3	NA	CASTGGGPSGNTIYF	TGTGCCAGCACGGGAGGGGGCCCCTCTGGAAACACCATATATTTT
NA	TRBV6-5	TRBJ1-3	NA	CASSLIGSGNTIYF	TGTGCCAGCAGTCTCATTGGCTCTGGAAACACCATATATTTT
TRBD1	TRBV7-8	TRBJ1-6	once	CASSKGQGGNSPLHF	TGTGCCAGCAGCAAGGGACAGGGAGGAAATTCACCCCTCCACTTT
NA	TRBV2	TRBJ1-1	NA	CASSGNRDTEAFF	TGTGCCAGCAGTGGGAACAGGGACACTGAAGCTTTCTTT
NA	TRBV2	TRBJ1-5	NA	CASSGIVESQPQHF	TGTGCCAGCAGCGGGATTGTAGAAAGTCAGCCCCAGCATTTT
NA	TRBV6-1	TRBJ1-2	NA	CASSALGPLGGRWGYTF	TGTGCCAGCAGTGCCTTAGGACCGCTCGGAGGGCGATGGGGCTACACCTTC
NA	TRBV3-1/TRBV3-2	TRBJ1-1	NA	CASRGTSEAFF	TGTGCCAGCAGGGGGACAAGTGAAGCTTTCTTT
TRBD1	TRBV2	TRBJ1-1	NA	CASSHEGAGTEAFF	TGTGCCAGTAGTCATGAGGGGGCCGGCACTGAAGCTTTCTTT
NA	TRBV7-9	TRBJ1-1	NA	CASSFRRDPVIGTEAFF	TGTGCCAGCAGCTTTCGGCGGGACCCCGTAATAGGCACTGAAGCTTTCTTT
NA	TRBV7-3	TRBJ2-5	few	CASSPRVGLRETQYF	TGTGCCAGCAGCCCCAGGGTGGGTTTGAGAGAGACCCAGTACTTC
NA	TRBV7-8	TRBJ1-2	NA	CASSLQELYGYTF	TGTGCCAGCAGCCTACAGGAACTCTATGGCTACACCTTC
NA	TRBV4-2	TRBJ2-7	once	CASSQESWGNSYEQYF	TGTGCCAGCAGCCAAGAGTCTTGGGGAAACTCCTACGAGCAGTACTTC
TRBD1	TRBV7-9	TRBJ2-1	NA	CASSYQQGDGQFF	TGTGCCAGCAGCTATCAACAGGGGGACGGGCAGTTCTTC
NA	TRBV12-3/TRBV12-4	TRBJ1-4	NA	CASSPTAGKLFF	TGTGCCAGCAGTCCAACCGCGGGAAAACTGTTTTTT
NA	TRBV6-5	TRBJ1-6	NA	CASSYGQWGLISPLHF	TGTGCCAGCAGTTACGGTCAGTGGGGGTTAATTTCACCCCTCCACTTT
NA	TRBV30	TRBJ1-1	few	CAWQPGEAFF	TGTGCCTGGCAGCCTGGTGAAGCTTTCTTT
NA	TRBV7-9	TRBJ2-7	NA	CASRDGSYEQYF	TGTGCCAGCAGGGACGGCTCCTACGAGCAGTACTTC
NA	TRBV6-1	TRBJ2-7	NA	CASSEGGSREQYF	TGTGCCAGCAGTGAAGGGGGGAGTCGTGAGCAGTACTTC
NA	TRBV7-8	TRBJ1-5	NA	CASSLGWSNQPQHF	TGTGCCAGCAGCTTGGGATGGAGCAATCAGCCCCAGCATTTT
NA	TRBV18	TRBJ2-7	NA	CASSQGLSSYEQYF	TGTGCCAGCTCACAAGGCCTAAGCTCCTACGAGCAGTACTTC